This TCR beta chain came from a study of cytomegalovirus exposure and HLA in healthy donors. General study points: In the roughly 130 validation repertoires, a later analysis found that first-cohort TCR clusters tended to co-occur. Listed as cytomegalovirus-associated were 150 or so TCR beta chains. Specific recognition of CMV antigens was confirmed in vitro for a few chains (all CMV-associated). Per published reports, the classifier diagnosed cytomegalovirus status with high specificity and sensitivity.

To note about this clone: The antigen is unknown.

The CDR3 has 17 amino acids. Trimming removed 2 bases from V and 5 bases from J; junction bases left unmatched: 10. CDR1 and CDR2 (germline): LGHNA, YNFKEQ. TCRdb's table, derived via immunoSEQ multiplex PCR, lists solely in-frame clones and lacks some. The data contain some 250,000 clones, 90% of them singletons. The chain employs TRBV4-2 and TRBJ2-1, with TRBD2 identical over 9 bases. Sample: PBMCs. The sequence came from a woman between 25 and 40 years old in good health and CMV-seronegative. DNA for the CDR3: TGTGCCAGCAGCCAATCCCTAGCGGGATTTTCCCACAATGAGCAGTTCTTC. This codes for CASSQSLAGFSHNEQFF.